Below, 27 T cell receptor beta chains from the same sample are listed, as sequenced in a study of blood T cell repertoires in COVID-19. Sequencing was performed with immunoSEQ multiplex PCR; in TCRdb, only in-frame clones are kept and a portion is missing. The sample comprises 200,000 or so clones, roughly nine tenths of which are singletons, and roughly 2% rests with the top ten. Sequenced: peripheral blood. The receptors shown here come from a man in his 70s with active or convalescent COVID-19.

The chain couples TRBV6-2 or TRBV6-3 to TRBJ1-1, with D possibly TRBD1 on 5 matching bases. CDR3 length equals 15 residues. CDR1 is MNHEY and CDR2 is SVGEGT in the germline V gene. V lost 1 base and J lost 10, with 19 bases in between. CDR3 loop: CASSYYFDSESGAFF. In nucleotides, the CDR3 is TGTGCCAGCAGTTACTACTTCGACAGTGAAAGTGGAGCTTTCTTT.

V is TRBV6-5 and J is TRBJ1-1, with 9 nucleotides matching TRBD1. V shed 10 bases, J shed 4 bases, and the junction held 4 bases outside the gene matches. This CDR3 is 12 amino acids long. The germline gives CDR1 MNHEY, CDR2 SVGAGI. CDR3 DNA: TGTGCCATCGGGACAGGGTTCACTGAAGCTTTCTTT. Residues: CAIGTGFTEAFF.

V usage is TRBV10-3 and J usage is TRBJ2-2; 8 positions match TRBD1. CDR3 size: 15 residues. The ends lost 6 bases at V and 7 bases at J; junction bases unmatched: 10. Per the germline V gene, CDR1 is ENHRY and CDR2 is SYGVKD. The CDR3, as DNA: TGTGCCATCAGCAGCATGACAGGGGTAGGCGGGGAGCTGTTTTTT. It is translated as CAISSMTGVGGELFF.

This chain connects TRBV4-3 to TRBJ1-5; 8 bases fit TRBD1. The germline V gene encodes CDR1 LGHNA and CDR2 YSLEER. The CDR3 spans 16 residues. V dropped 0 bases and J dropped 4; count of bases not matched to a gene: 5. The CDR3 loop is CASSQDDRGRNQPQHF. The CDR3, as DNA: TGCGCCAGCAGCCAAGATGACAGGGGTCGAAATCAGCCCCAGCATTTT.

The rearrangement joins TRBV10-3 to TRBJ1-2; 7 nucleotides line up with TRBD1. This CDR3 is built from 13 residues. Trimming took 6 bases from V and 7 from J; bases not matched to a gene: 8. Looked up from germline, CDR1 is ENHRY and CDR2 is SYGVKD. The CDR3 is CAISLDRSAGYTF. The DNA of the CDR3 is TGTGCCATCAGCCTGGACAGGTCGGCTGGCTACACCTTC.

V gene TRBV28 combines with J gene TRBJ2-7, with D possibly being TRBD2 (5 bases). Trimming left V 6 bases short and J 4 bases short, with 22 bases between. This CDR3 is 16 amino acids long. Germline CDR1 and CDR2: MDHEN and SYDVKM. The CDR3 region has the DNA TGTGCCAGCAGGCGTGTGGGAGCAGCCCTAGGGTACGAGCAGTACTTC. Translated: CASRRVGAALGYEQYF.

This chain links TRBV21-1 with TRBJ2-2; the DNA was not used to check the table's D call, TRBD2. TRBV21-1 counts as a pseudogene. This CDR3 spans 13 amino acids. The CDR3, as DNA: TGTGCCAGCAGAAGGGAGGGGACCGGGGAGCTGTTTTTT. This sequence encodes CASRREGTGELFF.

The rearrangement links TRBV28 to TRBJ1-2, with 7 bases identical to TRBD1. J lost 0 bases, V lost 6 bases, and 7 bases had no gene match. The CDR3 sequence is 15 residues long. The germline V gene has CDR1 MDHEN and CDR2 SYDVKM. The CDR3 protein is CASRMIDRANYGYTF. As DNA, the CDR3 is TGTGCCAGCAGAATGATAGACAGGGCTAACTATGGCTACACCTTC.

The chain uses TRBV11-2 and TRBJ2-1; the match to TRBD1 covers 7 bases. Germline V gene lookup returns CDR1 SGHAT and CDR2 FQNNGV. The V segment lost 7 bases and the J segment 4 bases; nucleotides outside the gene matches: 7. The CDR3 loop spans 14 amino acids. The CDR3 DNA is TGTGCCAGCACCATCCCGGGACAGTACAATGAGCAGTTCTTC. It yields the protein CASTIPGQYNEQFF.

The CDR3 region is CASSWGWNQPQHF. CDR3 in DNA: TGTGCCAGCAGCTGGGGCTGGAATCAGCCCCAGCATTTT. The chain couples TRBV7-6 to TRBJ1-5, with TRBD1 as a possible D gene (5 bases). CDR3 length equals 13 residues. The germline CDR1 and CDR2 sequences are SGHVS and FNYEAQ. Trimming removed 4 bases from V and 4 bases from J, with 8 bases in between.

The CDR3 coding sequence is TGCGCCAGCAGCCAAGGGAGGGCTACGACAGATACGCAGTATTTT. Its protein is CASSQGRATTDTQYF. The chain links TRBV4-3 to TRBJ2-3; D possibly corresponds to TRBD2 (6 bases). The V gene lost 1 base and the J gene lost 3 bases, with 11 bases spanning the gap. The germline V gene has CDR1 LGHNA and CDR2 YSLEER. This CDR3 has 15 residues.

V usage is TRBV21-1 and J usage is TRBJ2-5; the table gives TRBD1 as D, unverified against the DNA. TRBV21-1 is shown as a pseudogene. The CDR3 sequence is 14 residues long. CDR3 bases: TGTGCCAGCAGCAGATATACAGGGTTGGGGACCCAGTACTTC. Amino acid sequence: CASSRYTGLGTQYF.

This rearrangement joins TRBV30 to TRBJ1-1; D might be TRBD1 (5 bases). The V gene lost 1 base and the J gene lost 4 bases, with 13 bases spanning the gap. Germline V CDR1 and CDR2: GTSNPN, SVGIG (reference sequence). This CDR3 contains 14 residues. CDR3 region: CAWSAQAPSTEAFF. DNA of the CDR3: TGTGCCTGGAGTGCACAGGCACCGAGCACTGAAGCTTTCTTT.

The chain recombines TRBV30 with TRBJ1-4; TRBD1 matches 8 bases. The germline V gene encodes CDR1 GTSNPN and CDR2 SVGIG (reference sequence). There are 13 residues in the CDR3. J lost 5 bases, V lost 7 bases, and 6 bases had no gene match. CDR3 DNA: TGTGCCTCACACAGGGGGGTGAATGAAAAACTGTTTTTT. It encodes CASHRGVNEKLFF.

This clone was observed a few times. V usage is TRBV2 and J usage is TRBJ2-1; perhaps TRBD2 as D (6 bases). Germline V gives CDR1 SNHLY, CDR2 FYNNEI. Trimming stripped 11 bases from V and 6 bases from J, with 20 bases between. The CDR3 totals 14 residues. Here the CDR3 reads CACVGGSRSNEQFF. The CDR3 bases are TGTGCCTGCGTGGGGGGAAGCCGGTCCAATGAGCAGTTCTTC.

The chain combines TRBV7-2 with TRBJ1-1; 11 nucleotides line up with TRBD1. This CDR3 is 15 amino acids long. With V trimmed by 4 bases and J by 13 bases, 14 bases remained unmatched. Germline V lookup: CDR1 SGHTA, CDR2 FQGNSA. The CDR3 bases are TGTGCCAGCAGCTCGGGACAGGGGGACATATATAGAGGTTTCTTT. Amino acids: CASSSGQGDIYRGFF.

V is TRBV3-1 (or the pseudogene TRBV3-2) and J is TRBJ1-3; D gene uncertain. Trimming cost V 6 bases and J 0 bases, with 9 bases left between them. The CDR3 extends over 14 amino acids. Germline V gene lookup returns CDR1 LGHDT and CDR2 YNNKEL (reference sequence). The CDR3 nucleotides are TGTGCCAGCAGACAAACACACTCTGGAAACACCATATATTTT. It encodes CASRQTHSGNTIYF.

V and J are TRBV29-1 and TRBJ1-2; weak D call: TRBD1 (5 bases). Trimming removed 6 bases from V and 5 bases from J, with 10 bases in between. In germline, CDR1 is SQVTM, CDR2 ANQGSEA. This CDR3 comprises 11 residues. The CDR3 nucleotides are TGCAGCGTCGGGGGAGGATATGGCTACACCTTC. It encodes CSVGGGYGYTF.

This chain uses TRBV7-6 with TRBJ1-3; 7 nucleotides match TRBD1. CDR1 and CDR2 from the germline V gene are SGHVS and FNYEAQ. The CDR3 runs to 16 residues. Germline trimming cut 3 bases from V and 0 bases from J; bases unmatched to any gene: 5. The CDR3 region is CASSFGDSNSGNTIYF. The DNA for the CDR3 is TGTGCCAGCAGCTTCGGGGACAGCAACTCTGGAAACACCATATATTTT.

The rearrangement uses TRBV20-1 and TRBJ1-1; a weak D match, TRBD1 (5 bases). The CDR3 runs to 13 residues. Looked up from germline, CDR1 is DFQATT and CDR2 is SNEGSKA (reference sequence). Trimming took off 3 bases at V and 4 bases at J, with 12 bases between the two ends. CDR3 region: CSASAGSGTEAFF. Here the CDR3 DNA reads TGCAGTGCTAGTGCAGGGTCTGGCACTGAAGCTTTCTTT.

This clone has just one count. CDR3 residues: CASSLGTGGGTEAFF. As DNA, the CDR3 is TGCGCCAGCAGCTTAGGAACAGGGGGAGGCACTGAAGCTTTCTTT. This chain connects TRBV5-1 to TRBJ1-1; TRBD1 aligns across 8 bases. This CDR3 is built from 15 residues. V gave up 2 bases and J gave up 4 bases; unmatched junction bases: 7. The germline V gene encodes CDR1 SGHRS and CDR2 YFSETQ.

There are a few counts of this clone. This chain uses TRBV29-1 with TRBJ1-2; maybe TRBD1 (5 bases). CDR3 length equals 13 residues. Germline CDR1 reads SQVTM; CDR2 reads ANQGSEA. With 6 bases removed from V and 3 bases from J, the gap between germline ends came to 14 bases. The CDR3 spells CSVPSGRDYGYTF. The CDR3 coding sequence is TGCAGCGTGCCCTCTGGCAGGGACTATGGCTACACCTTC.

V is TRBV5-4 and J is TRBJ2-7, with a tentative D call TRBD2 (5 bases). V was trimmed by 4 bases and J by 6 bases, leaving 17 bases between them. The CDR3 contains 14 residues. The germline V gene encodes CDR1 SGHNT and CDR2 YYREEE (reference sequence). The CDR3 region is CASSLGRDRVEQYF. CDR3 DNA sequence: TGTGCCAGCAGCCTCGGCCGGGATAGGGTCGAGCAGTACTTC. Based on the CDR3 plus reference TRBV5-4 and TRBJ2-7, the full variable domain is ETGVTQSPTHLIKTRGQQVTLRCSSQSGHNTVSWYQQALGQGPQFIFQYYREEENGRGNFPPRFSGLQFPNYSSELNVNALELDDSALYLCASSLGRDRVEQYFGPGTRLTVT.

In this sample, this clone turned up a few times. J is TRBJ2-1 and V is TRBV6-6, with D unclear. V lost 2 bases to trimming and J lost 5 bases, with 7 bases between them. The V gene's germline CDR1 is MNHNY and CDR2 SVGAGI (reference sequence). CDR3 size: 13 residues. The CDR3 loop is CASSYPLDNEQFF. CDR3 coding DNA: TGTGCCAGCAGTTACCCCTTAGACAATGAGCAGTTCTTC.

This chain connects TRBV6-6 to TRBJ1-5, with 11 bases aligning to TRBD1. J was trimmed by 4 bases and V by 9 bases; bases with no gene match: 11. Per germline, CDR1 MNHNY and CDR2 SVGAGI (reference sequence). This CDR3 has 16 residues. CDR3 bases: TGTGCCAGTTTGAGGACAGGGGGCTTAGGGAATCAGCCCCAGCATTTT. This encodes CASLRTGGLGNQPQHF.

The CDR3 loop is CATGGQGISPLHF. The DNA for the CDR3 is TGTGCCACCGGGGGACAGGGGATATCACCCCTCCACTTT. The genes are TRBV15 and TRBJ1-6, with TRBD1 identical over 10 bases. V shed 8 bases, J shed 10 bases, and the junction held 5 bases outside the gene matches. The CDR3 spans 13 residues. Germline CDR1 is LNHNV and CDR2 is YYDKDF (reference sequence). Based on the CDR3 plus reference TRBV15 and TRBJ1-6, the full variable domain is DAMVIQNPRYQVTQFGKPVTLSCSQTLNHNVMYWYQQKSSQAPKLLFHYYDKDFNNEADTPDNFQSRRPNTSFCFLDIRSPGLGDTAMYLCATGGQGISPLHFGNGTRLTVT.

The chain has TRBV5-4 and TRBJ2-7, with 7 bases matching TRBD1. CDR1 and CDR2 (germline): SGHNT, YYREEE (reference sequence). The CDR3 is 15 amino acids. With 4 bases clipped from V and 2 bases from J, the junction kept 9 bases outside the gene matches. The CDR3 DNA follows: TGTGCCAGCAGCCATCGACAGGGTATTACCTACGAGCAGTACTTC. Translation gives CASSHRQGITYEQYF.